One and the same sample provided the 8 T cell receptor beta chains below, sequenced in a study of blood T cells in healthy people across ages. The use of a sample-barcoded 5' primer and a J-beta primer mix characterized a second PCR of 7 to 11 cycles. Each CDR3 protein is one row after TCRdb ran MiXCR on the 5' RACE reads. The repertoire holds more than 500,000 distinct CDR3 sequences, with about 27% as singletons. This sample was also put to use in a study of T cells of mothers and their children.

Sequences were obtained from blood. These TCRs come from a boy between 2 and 15 years old in good health.

The chain employs TRBV20-1 and TRBJ2-7; D unresolved. Germline CDR1 and CDR2: DFQATT and SNEGSKA (reference sequence). V was pared by 4 bases and J by 5 bases, with 15 bases between. The CDR3 loop spans 13 amino acids. The CDR3 is CSAITTIGDEQYF. The CDR3 DNA is TGCAGTGCTATCACTACAATCGGTGACGAGCAGTACTTC.

This clonotype was seen a handful of times. This chain links TRBV7-9 with TRBJ2-1, with D perhaps TRBD2 (6 bases). This CDR3 region has 15 residues. V was clipped by 5 bases and J by 4 bases, with 15 bases between them. Germline V gene lookup returns CDR1 SEHNR and CDR2 FQNEAQ (reference sequence). The DNA of the CDR3 is TGTGCCAGCAGCACCGGAGGCGGGGCATACAATGAGCAGTTCTTC. This gives the protein CASSTGGGAYNEQFF.

V usage is TRBV7-8 and J usage is TRBJ1-1, with D possibly being TRBD1 (6 bases). This CDR3 is 15 amino acids long. Between the trimmed V and J ends, which lost 5 bases and 1 base, there was a span of 14 bases. CDR1 SGHVS and CDR2 FQNEAQ come from the germline V gene. The CDR3 reads CASSPFRGSNTEAFF. The CDR3 nucleotides are TGTGCCAGCAGCCCCTTTAGGGGGTCGAACACTGAAGCTTTCTTT.

This clonotype was observed a handful of times. V is TRBV7-2 and J is TRBJ1-6; the D is unclear. The CDR3 covers 15 residues. The germline V gene encodes CDR1 SGHTA and CDR2 FQGNSA. The V end was cut by 2 bases, the J end by 6 bases, with 11 bases between. CDR3 sequence (DNA): TGTGCCAGCAGCTTAAGTCGGCAGATTAATTCACCCCTCCACTTT. Its translation is CASSLSRQINSPLHF. The whole variable domain, filled in from reference TRBV7-2 and TRBJ1-6, reads GAGVSQSPSNKVTEKGKDVELRCDPISGHTALYWYRQSLGQGLEFLIYFQGNSAPDKSGLPSDRFSAERTGGSVSTLTIQRTQQEDSAVYLCASSLSRQINSPLHFGNGTRLTVT.

The DNA of the CDR3 is TGCAGTGCTAGAGAGGAGGGGGGCTCCTACAATGAGCAGTTCTTC. Translation: CSAREEGGSYNEQFF. The gene calls are TRBV20-1 and TRBJ2-1; D could derive from TRBD1 or TRBD2 (6 bases each). This CDR3 is built from 15 residues. Trimming cost V 0 bases and J 0 bases, with 9 bases left between them. In germline, CDR1 is DFQATT, CDR2 SNEGSKA (reference sequence).

This clonotype was found a few times. One end of the junction does not line up with germline, which may come from a read error. This chain joins TRBV3-1 and TRBJ2-5; 7 positions agree with TRBD2. CDR3 length: 13 residues. The germline CDR1 and CDR2 sequences are LGHDT and YNNKEL (reference sequence). Here the CDR3 reads CASSHPRGLEAFF. The DNA for the CDR3 is TGTGCCAGCAGCCACCCCAGAGGACTAGAGGCGTTCTTC.

This clonotype has a single count. The genes are TRBV9 and TRBJ2-6, with D unresolved. The ends were cut back, 0 bases at V and 0 bases at J, with 7 bases in the middle. CDR1 and CDR2 from the germline V gene are SGDLS and YYNGEE. This CDR3 contains 16 residues. Written as DNA, the CDR3 is TGTGCCAGCAGCGTAGAGGGCCGCTCTGGGGCCAACGTCCTGACTTTC. The encoded protein is CASSVEGRSGANVLTF.

The rearrangement joins TRBV27 to TRBJ2-1, with D possibly matching TRBD2 (5 bases). CDR3 size: 13 residues. The germline gives CDR1 MNHEY, CDR2 SMNVEV (reference sequence). The ends were cut back, 6 bases at V and 3 bases at J, with 9 bases in the middle. The CDR3 nucleotides are TGTGCCAGCAGGGGAGCGAACTACAATGAGCAGTTCTTC. It translates to CASRGANYNEQFF.